A selection of T cell receptor beta chains follows, all from one sample in a study of blood T cells in healthy people across ages. MiXCR was run by TCRdb on the 5' RACE reads, yielding one entry per CDR3 protein. This table has 1.5 million to 2 million distinct CDR3 sequences, about 50% appearing once. The sequencing input was blood. These receptors originate from a middle-aged woman in good health. The CDR3 runs from the conserved cysteine through the conserved F or W. The D gene is left open where the match is weak. Only some rows state a clone size, as once, few, many or a class for expanded clones.

D: -
V: TRBV2
size: few
J: TRBJ2-3
CDR3: CASNGSPDTQYF
DNA: TGTGCCAGCAATGGCAGTCCAGATACGCAGTATTTT

D: TRBD1
V: TRBV7-2
size: few
J: TRBJ2-5
CDR3: CASCLGTGTQETQYF
DNA: TGTGCCAGCTGCCTGGGGACAGGGACCCAAGAGACCCAGTACTTC

D: TRBD1
V: TRBV15
size: -
J: TRBJ2-1
CDR3: CATSRDLMGTGVDAGDEQFF
DNA: TGTGCCACCAGCAGAGATCTAATGGGGACAGGGGTCGATGCGGGCGATGAGCAGTTCTTC

D: -
V: TRBV12-3/TRBV12-4
size: -
J: TRBJ1-1
CDR3: CASSPSYTEAFF
DNA: TGTGCCAGCAGTCCCTCGTACACTGAAGCTTTCTTT

D: TRBD1
V: TRBV24-1
size: -
J: TRBJ1-2
CDR3: CATSDRDSFFSHGYTF
DNA: TGTGCCACCAGTGATCGGGACAGCTTTTTCTCCCATGGCTACACCTTC

D: TRBD1
V: TRBV7-9
size: few
J: TRBJ2-5
CDR3: CASSPIVGTAQETQYF
DNA: TGTGCCAGCAGCCCAATAGTGGGGACAGCCCAAGAGACCCAGTACTTC

D: TRBD1
V: TRBV6-2/TRBV6-3
size: -
J: TRBJ2-2
CDR3: CASIYGTGVGGELFF
DNA: TGTGCCAGCATCTACGGGACAGGGGTAGGCGGGGAGCTGTTTTTT

D: TRBD1
V: TRBV4-3
size: -
J: TRBJ2-3
CDR3: CASSQDWSRRDSRTDTQYF
DNA: TGCGCCAGCAGCCAAGATTGGAGTCGTCGGGACAGCCGCACAGATACGCAGTATTTT

D: -
V: TRBV29-1
size: few
J: TRBJ2-1
CDR3: CSGHVAFNEQFF
DNA: TGCAGCGGCCACGTGGCCTTCAATGAGCAGTTCTTC

D: TRBD1
V: TRBV7-9
size: -
J: TRBJ2-5
CDR3: CANSLPGTGGYDEQYF
DNA: TGTGCCAACAGCTTACCCGGGACAGGGGGATACGATGAGCAGTACTTC

D: TRBD2
V: TRBV4-3
size: -
J: TRBJ2-3
CDR3: CASSQDLAGGDTQYF
DNA: TGCGCCAGCAGCCAAGACCTTGCGGGGGGAGATACGCAGTATTTT

D: -
V: TRBV4-3
size: -
J: TRBJ1-2
CDR3: CTSSQEPRGGYGYTF
DNA: TGCACCAGCAGCCAAGAACCCAGGGGTGGTTATGGCTACACCTTC

D: -
V: TRBV28
size: -
J: TRBJ2-4
CDR3: CASRKGAGGIQYF
DNA: TGTGCCAGCAGGAAGGGGGCCGGGGGCATTCAGTACTTC

D: TRBD2
V: TRBV6-2/TRBV6-3
size: -
J: TRBJ2-1
CDR3: CASSSGGGDNEQFF
DNA: TGTGCCAGCAGCAGCGGGGGGGGAGATAATGAGCAGTTCTTC

D: TRBD1
V: TRBV11-2
size: -
J: TRBJ2-1
CDR3: CASSQGQGEYNEQFF
DNA: TGTGCCAGCAGCCAAGGACAGGGAGAATACAATGAGCAGTTCTTC

D: -
V: TRBV11-1
size: few
J: TRBJ2-1
CDR3: CASALDVGGPNEQFF
DNA: TGTGCCAGCGCCCTCGACGTCGGGGGGCCCAATGAGCAGTTCTTC

D: TRBD2
V: TRBV27
size: -
J: TRBJ2-3
CDR3: CASCKLAGGKTDTQYF
DNA: TGTGCCAGTTGCAAGCTAGCGGGGGGGAAAACAGATACGCAGTATTTT

D: TRBD2
V: TRBV6-1
size: -
J: TRBJ2-7
CDR3: CASKSGGAHEQYF
DNA: TGTGCCAGCAAAAGCGGGGGGGCCCACGAGCAGTACTTC

D: TRBD2
V: TRBV5-1
size: few
J: TRBJ2-3
CDR3: CASSSGGTKTDTQYF
DNA: TGCGCCAGCAGCTCGGGGGGGACCAAGACAGATACGCAGTATTTT

D: -
V: TRBV29-1
size: many
J: TRBJ2-5
CDR3: CSGGLQETQYF
DNA: TGCAGCGGAGGGTTGCAAGAGACCCAGTACTTC

D: TRBD1
V: TRBV12-3/TRBV12-4
size: -
J: TRBJ2-2
CDR3: CASSLTGVAGELFF
DNA: TGTGCCAGCAGTTTGACAGGGGTGGCCGGGGAGCTGTTTTTT

D: TRBD1
V: TRBV24-1
size: few
J: TRBJ2-7
CDR3: CATSDSTGTAYEQYF
DNA: TGTGCCACCAGTGATTCTACCGGGACAGCCTACGAGCAGTACTTC

D: -
V: TRBV6-5
size: -
J: TRBJ2-1
CDR3: CASGPRANEQFF
DNA: TGTGCCAGCGGCCCCAGGGCAAATGAGCAGTTCTTC

D: TRBD1
V: TRBV6-2/TRBV6-3
size: -
J: TRBJ2-4
CDR3: CAAGQGGIQYF
DNA: TGTGCCGCGGGACAGGGGGGCATTCAGTACTTC

D: -
V: TRBV6-4
size: -
J: TRBJ2-1
CDR3: CASSDVGGSYNEQFF
DNA: TGTGCCAGCAGTGACGTCGGGGGTTCCTACAATGAGCAGTTCTTC

D: TRBD2
V: TRBV7-2
size: -
J: TRBJ2-1
CDR3: CASSPTERGLSQFF
DNA: TGTGCCAGCAGCCCCACGGAGCGGGGGCTATCGCAGTTCTTC

D: TRBD1
V: TRBV20-1
size: few
J: TRBJ2-7
CDR3: CSARPFGTGSYEQYF
DNA: TGCAGTGCTAGGCCATTCGGGACAGGCTCCTACGAGCAGTACTTC

D: TRBD2
V: TRBV7-6
size: -
J: TRBJ2-3
CDR3: CASSPSSGGISQYF
DNA: TGTGCCAGCAGCCCATCTAGCGGGGGGATCTCGCAGTATTTT

D: -
V: TRBV6-1
size: -
J: TRBJ1-6
CDR3: CASSVETVSYNSPLHF
DNA: TGTGCCAGCAGTGTAGAGACGGTCTCCTATAATTCACCCCTCCACTTT

D: TRBD2
V: TRBV7-8
size: -
J: TRBJ2-3
CDR3: CASSLALAGGQGQYF
DNA: TGTGCCAGCAGCTTAGCGCTAGCGGGGGGTCAAGGTCAGTATTTT

D: -
V: TRBV7-2
size: -
J: TRBJ1-1
CDR3: CASSSKSNTEAFF
DNA: TGTGCCAGCAGCTCAAAATCAAACACTGAAGCTTTCTTT